The rows below give T cell receptor beta chains drawn from one sample of a study of T cells in Graves' hyperthyroidism and ophthalmopathy. MiXCR, run by TCRdb on the multiplex PCR reads, gives a single entry per CDR3 protein. The sample contains about 690,000 distinct CDR3 sequences, approximately 15% of which appear only once. The sample consisted of blood. The source of these receptors is a man between 45 and 60 years old with Graves' hyperthyroidism. Each CDR3 is given with its conserved first and last residue. The D gene is left open where the match is weak. The size field is filled for only some rows; it gives once, few, many or a size class.

j_call d_call clone_size v_call cdr3_nt cdr3_aa
TRBJ1-2 . few TRBV6-6 TGTGCCAGCAGTTACTCGAATCCCCCGACAGGCTATGGCTACACCTTC CASSYSNPPTGYGYTF
TRBJ1-1 . many TRBV28 TGTGCCAGCAGTTTGGGGGGGGGCGCCATGAACACTGAAGCTTTCTTT CASSLGGGAMNTEAFF
TRBJ2-7 . many TRBV6-1 TGTGCCAGCAGTTGGCTTAGCGGAGGCTACGAGCAGTACTTC CASSWLSGGYEQYF
TRBJ2-1 . . TRBV7-8 TGTGCCAGCAGCTTAGTCTCCAGGGGCTCCTACAATGAGCAGTTCTTC CASSLVSRGSYNEQFF
TRBJ2-2 TRBD1 once TRBV4-3 TGCGCCAGCAGCCCAGGTGCGGGACAGGGGGCCGGGGAGCTGTTTTTT CASSPGAGQGAGELFF
TRBJ2-1 TRBD2 many TRBV5-4 TGTGCCAGCAGCCCACCCGGTAGGACTAGCGGGAGTGAGCAGTTCTTC CASSPPGRTSGSEQFF
TRBJ2-1 TRBD2 . TRBV18 TGTGCCAGCTCACCCGTTAGCGGGCTTAGATACAATGAGCAGTTCTTC CASSPVSGLRYNEQFF
TRBJ2-3 TRBD1 few TRBV15 TGTGCCACCAGCAGACCGGGACAGGGGTTTAGCACAGATACGCAGTATTTT CATSRPGQGFSTDTQYF
TRBJ2-1 . . TRBV6-1 TGTGCCACCCAGCTGACAGGAGTCGAAGATGAGCAGTTCTTC CATQLTGVEDEQFF
TRBJ2-1 . . TRBV6-2/TRBV6-3 TGTGCCAGCAGTTACTCGACATTCGGCAATGAGCAGTTCTTC CASSYSTFGNEQFF
TRBJ1-5 . . TRBV7-9 TGTGCCAGCAGCTTCCTAGGGGTGGATCAGCCCCAGCATTTT CASSFLGVDQPQHF
TRBJ2-3 . many TRBV29-1 TGCAGCGTCGATAGGACAGGCACAGATACGCAGTATTTT CSVDRTGTDTQYF
TRBJ2-7 . few TRBV19 TGTGCCAGTAGTATTGCGACTGGGAGCTCCTACGAGCAGTACTTC CASSIATGSSYEQYF
TRBJ2-7 TRBD2 . TRBV6-1 TGTGCCAGCAGCTCAGGTGGGGTAGCGGGGGAGCAGTACTTC CASSSGGVAGEQYF
TRBJ2-7 TRBD1 many TRBV7-9 TGTGCCAGCAGCTTACTGGACAGGGGCTACGAGCAGTACTTC CASSLLDRGYEQYF
TRBJ1-1 TRBD1 . TRBV7-9 TGTGCCAGCAGCTCGAGGAGGGGGCGCCCCGCTGAAGCTTTCTTT CASSSRRGRPAEAFF
TRBJ2-5 . once TRBV28 TGTGCCACCGGGGCATTCGGGACGGATCAAGAGACCCAGTACTTC CATGAFGTDQETQYF
TRBJ2-2 TRBD1 . TRBV12-3/TRBV12-4 TGTGCCAGCAGTCCCCAGGGACAGCACACCGGGGAGCTGTTTTTT CASSPQGQHTGELFF
TRBJ2-4 . . TRBV10-3 TGTGCCATCTGGGCTGGAAGCGGCAAAAACATTCAGTACTTC CAIWAGSGKNIQYF
TRBJ2-7 TRBD2 . TRBV29-1 TGCAGCTCTGTGACTAGCGGAGCCGGGTCCTACGAGCAGTACTTC CSSVTSGAGSYEQYF